What follows is one TCR beta chain and its context. Its antigen is not known. The source of the sample is a study of T cell repertoires in cytomegalovirus infection. Background on the study: CMV infection together with matching HLA type was indicated by public TCR beta signatures.

Overall study results and limits: The ex vivo response was dominated by HLA-C-restricted CMV-specific TCR beta clonotypes.

The CDR3 length is 10 residues. V lost 3 bases, J lost 10 bases, and 4 bases lay in between. Germline V gene sequence: CDR1 SNHLY, CDR2 FYNNEI. TCRdb reprocessed the reads via MiXCR and lists one record per CDR3 protein. The sample lists about 920,000 distinct CDR3 sequences; approximately 31% were seen once. The source material was cultured CD8+ T cells from PBMCs, sampled from culture after CMV antigen stimulation. The V gene is TRBV2, the J gene TRBJ2-1; D unresolved. The clonotype comes from a human donor in good health (CMV status not recorded). Some clones in this sample may be carry-over from other donors' samples. DNA of the CDR3: TGTGCCAGCAGTGATTCGGAGCAGTTCTTC. This sequence encodes CASSDSEQFF.